These 4 T cell receptor beta chains originate from one sample sequenced in a study of cytomegalovirus exposure and HLA in healthy donors. A multiplex PCR was run with 60 Vbeta primers and 13 Jbeta primers. Profiling relied on immunoSEQ multiplex PCR, and the TCRdb table lists in-frame clones only, not all of them. The table includes 200,000 to 300,000 clones, 82% detected once. Sequencing was carried out using PBMCs. The source of these receptors is a woman between 35 and 50 years old in good health and CMV-seropositive.

This clone has only a few counts. The V and J genes are TRBV19 and TRBJ2-2; weak D call: TRBD2 (5 bases). Deletions cut 5 bases from V and 1 base from J, with 8 bases between. The CDR3 loop spans 14 amino acids. Per germline, CDR1 LNHDA and CDR2 SQIVND (reference sequence). CDR3 sequence reads: CASSLARNTGELFF. The CDR3 DNA is TGTGCCAGTAGTTTAGCGAGGAACACCGGGGAGCTGTTTTTT. The full variable domain, with the rest looked up from reference TRBV19 and TRBJ2-2, is DGGITQSPKYLFRKEGQNVTLSCEQNLNHDAMYWYRQDPGQGLRLIYYSQIVNDFQKGDIAEGYSVSREKKESFPLTVTSAQKNPTAFYLCASSLARNTGELFFGEGSRLTVL.

CDR3 bases: TGTGCCTGGAGTCCCCAGACAGGGGGCTACGAGCAGTACTTC. Protein: CAWSPQTGGYEQYF. This sequence joins TRBV30 and TRBJ2-7, with 9 positions matching TRBD1. Unmatched junction bases numbered 5, after V lost 2 bases and J lost 3 bases. Per the germline V gene, CDR1 is GTSNPN and CDR2 is SVGIG (reference sequence). The CDR3 length is 14 residues.

The CDR3 loop reads CASSEPAGGLRDTQYF. Here the CDR3 DNA reads TGTGCCAGCAGCGAACCAGCGGGGGGGCTGCGAGATACGCAGTATTTT. The chain carries TRBV7-2 and TRBJ2-3; 10 bases fit TRBD2. Germline-derived CDR1 and CDR2 are SGHTA and FQGNSA. The junction had 10 bases not matched to a gene; V was cut back by 5 bases and J by 5 bases. This CDR3 region has 16 residues.

The J gene is TRBJ2-5, the V gene TRBV9; 12 nucleotides line up with TRBD2. This CDR3 region has 15 residues. Germline CDR1 reads SGDLS; CDR2 reads YYNGEE. After removal of 4 bases from V and 7 bases from J, the junction contained 8 bases not matched to a gene. As DNA, the CDR3 is TGTGCCAGCAGCCCGACGACTAGCGGGGGAGGGACCCAGTACTTC. It encodes CASSPTTSGGGTQYF. The full variable domain, its missing parts supplied by reference TRBV9 and TRBJ2-5, is DSGVTQTPKHLITATGQRVTLRCSPRSGDLSVYWYQQSLDQGLQFLIQYYNGEERAKGNILERFSAQQFPDLHSELNLSSLELGDSALYFCASSPTTSGGGTQYFGPGTRLLVL.